This T cell receptor (beta chain) was profiled in a study of cytomegalovirus exposure and HLA in healthy donors. 60 Vbeta and 13 Jbeta primers were used in PCR. Assay used: immunoSEQ multiplex PCR; TCRdb lists only in-frame clones, some missing. The table lists around 210,000 clones, with roughly 1.2% in the top ten. The CDR3 covers 13 residues. J was trimmed by 4 bases and V by 8 bases; bases with no gene match: 5. Germline values: CDR1 MNHNS, CDR2 SASEGT. V gene TRBV6-1 combines with J gene TRBJ1-5; the match to TRBD1 covers 7 bases. The sequenced material came from PBMCs. The sequence came from a girl aged 2-10 years in good health and CMV-seropositive. The CDR3 sequence: CASADRVNQPQHF. CDR3 in DNA: TGTGCCAGCGCTGACAGGGTAAATCAGCCCCAGCATTTT.